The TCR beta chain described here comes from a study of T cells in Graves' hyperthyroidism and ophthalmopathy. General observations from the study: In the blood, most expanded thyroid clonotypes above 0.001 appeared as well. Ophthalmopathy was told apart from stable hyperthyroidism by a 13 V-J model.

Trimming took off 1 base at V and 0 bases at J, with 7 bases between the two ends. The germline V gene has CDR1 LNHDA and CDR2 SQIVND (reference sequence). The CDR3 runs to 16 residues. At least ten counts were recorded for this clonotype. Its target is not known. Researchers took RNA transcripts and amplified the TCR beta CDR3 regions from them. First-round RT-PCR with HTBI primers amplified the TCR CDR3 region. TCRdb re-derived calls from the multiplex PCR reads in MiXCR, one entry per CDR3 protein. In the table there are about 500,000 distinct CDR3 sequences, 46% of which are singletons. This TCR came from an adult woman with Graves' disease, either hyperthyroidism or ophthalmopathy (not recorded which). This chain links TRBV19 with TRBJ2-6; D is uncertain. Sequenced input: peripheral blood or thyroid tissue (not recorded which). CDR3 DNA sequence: TGTGCCAGTAGTATAGCGGTGGGCTCTGGGGCCAACGTCCTGACTTTC. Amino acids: CASSIAVGSGANVLTF. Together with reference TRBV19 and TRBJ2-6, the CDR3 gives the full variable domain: DGGITQSPKYLFRKEGQNVTLSCEQNLNHDAMYWYRQDPGQGLRLIYYSQIVNDFQKGDIAEGYSVSREKKESFPLTVTSAQKNPTAFYLCASSIAVGSGANVLTFGAGSRLTVL.